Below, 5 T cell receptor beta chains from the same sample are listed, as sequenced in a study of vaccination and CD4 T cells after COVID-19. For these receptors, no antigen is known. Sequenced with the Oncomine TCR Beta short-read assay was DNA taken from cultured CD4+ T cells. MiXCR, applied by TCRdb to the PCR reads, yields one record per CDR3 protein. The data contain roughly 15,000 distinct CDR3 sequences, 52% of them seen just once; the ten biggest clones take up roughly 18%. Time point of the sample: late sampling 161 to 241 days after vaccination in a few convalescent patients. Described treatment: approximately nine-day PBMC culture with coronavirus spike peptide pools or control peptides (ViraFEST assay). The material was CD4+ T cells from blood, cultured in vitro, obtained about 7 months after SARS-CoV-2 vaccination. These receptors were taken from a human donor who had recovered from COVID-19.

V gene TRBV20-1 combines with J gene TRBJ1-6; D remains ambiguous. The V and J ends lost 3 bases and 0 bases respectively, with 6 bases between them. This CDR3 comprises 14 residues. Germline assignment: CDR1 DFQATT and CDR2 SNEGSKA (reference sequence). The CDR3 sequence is CSARGSSYNSPLHF. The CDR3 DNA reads TGCAGTGCTAGGGGTAGCTCCTATAATTCACCCCTCCACTTT.

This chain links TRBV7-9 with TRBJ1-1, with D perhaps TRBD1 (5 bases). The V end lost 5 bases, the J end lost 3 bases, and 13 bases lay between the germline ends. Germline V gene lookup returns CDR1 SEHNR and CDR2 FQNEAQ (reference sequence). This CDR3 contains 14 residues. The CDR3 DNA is TGTGCCAGCAGCCGGCGAGGGGCGGACACTGAAGCTTTCTTT. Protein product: CASSRRGADTEAFF.

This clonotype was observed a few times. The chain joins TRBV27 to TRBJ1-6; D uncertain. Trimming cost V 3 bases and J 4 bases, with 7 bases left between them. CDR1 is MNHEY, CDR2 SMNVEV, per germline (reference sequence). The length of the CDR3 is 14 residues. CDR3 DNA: TGTGCCAGCAGTTTCCAACCTTATAATTCACCCCTCCACTTT. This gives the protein CASSFQPYNSPLHF.

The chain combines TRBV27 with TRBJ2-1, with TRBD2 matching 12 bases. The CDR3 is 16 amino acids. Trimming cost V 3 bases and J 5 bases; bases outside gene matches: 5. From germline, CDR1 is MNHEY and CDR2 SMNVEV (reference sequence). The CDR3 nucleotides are TGTGCCAGCAGTTTGCTAGCGGGGGGGCTAGACAATGAGCAGTTCTTC. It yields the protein CASSLLAGGLDNEQFF.

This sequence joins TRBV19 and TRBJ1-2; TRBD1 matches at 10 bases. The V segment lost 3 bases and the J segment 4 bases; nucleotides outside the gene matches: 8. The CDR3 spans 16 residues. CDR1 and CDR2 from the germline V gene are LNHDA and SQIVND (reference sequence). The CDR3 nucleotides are TGTGCCAGTAGTATTACGGGGACAGGGGCGCTCTATGGCTACACCTTC. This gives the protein CASSITGTGALYGYTF.